What follows are 15 T cell receptor beta chains derived from one specimen sequenced in a study of cytotoxic CD8 clonotypes in ibrutinib-treated CLL. Profiled with immunoSEQ multiplex PCR; TCRdb holds only in-frame clones, not every one. This sample has some 200,000 clones; just under 80% occur once, and the top ten carry about an eighth. The sequencing here drew on PBMCs, taken after 12 months of ibrutinib treatment. The receptor source for this set is a human donor with chronic lymphocytic leukemia.

This clone was counted a few times. V is TRBV29-1 and J is TRBJ1-4, with D perhaps TRBD1 (5 bases). The V gene lost 0 bases and the J gene lost 8 bases, with 22 bases spanning the gap. Germline lookup yields CDR1 SQVTM and CDR2 ANQGSEA. This CDR3 is built from 17 residues. The CDR3 region has the DNA TGCAGCGTTGAAGATCGTGGAGGGGCTGGCCTTGGGGAAAAACTGTTTTTT. This encodes CSVEDRGGAGLGEKLFF.

This chain links TRBV29-1 with TRBJ2-7; TRBD1 is a possible D gene (6 bases). CDR3 length: 13 residues. Trimming took 6 bases from V and 1 from J, leaving 13 bases between them. Germline-derived CDR1 and CDR2 are SQVTM and ANQGSEA. CDR3 in amino acids: CSVATGQSYEQYF. CDR3 bases: TGCAGCGTGGCTACTGGACAGTCCTACGAGCAGTACTTC.

CDR3 sequence (DNA): TGTGCCAGCAGTAGCCAGTCCTACTACAATGAGCAGTTCTTC. Protein product: CASSSQSYYNEQFF. The chain employs TRBV25-1 and TRBJ2-1; no definite D call. The CDR3 totals 14 residues. CDR1 and CDR2 from the germline V gene are MGHDK and SYGVNS. Between the trimmed V and J ends, which lost 5 bases and 3 bases, there was a span of 11 bases.

The rearrangement links TRBV15 to TRBJ2-5; D unresolved. Looked up from germline, CDR1 is LNHNV and CDR2 is YYDKDF (reference sequence). V shed 1 base and J shed 5 bases, with 11 bases lying between them. The length of the CDR3 is 14 residues. The CDR3 spells CATSRGSFLETQYF. In DNA, the CDR3 is TGTGCCACCAGCAGAGGCTCTTTCTTGGAGACCCAGTACTTC.

The chain's CDR3 is CASSQDPGRNEQFF. The CDR3, as DNA: TGCGCCAGCAGCCAAGATCCAGGGCGGAATGAGCAGTTCTTC. J is TRBJ2-1 and V is TRBV4-1; perhaps TRBD1 as D (5 bases). The V gene lost 0 bases and the J gene lost 7 bases, with 10 bases spanning the gap. The CDR3 extends over 14 amino acids. The germline V gene has CDR1 MGHRA and CDR2 YSYEKL.

The chain carries TRBV6-5 and TRBJ2-2; the D gene is possibly TRBD2 (5 bases). V was pared by 2 bases and J by 7 bases, with 14 bases between. Germline CDR1 MNHEY, CDR2 SVGAGI. The CDR3 is made up of 15 amino acids. The CDR3 bases are TGTGCCAGCAGTTACGACGGGGTCGGGGTCGGGGAGCTGTTTTTT. Its translation: CASSYDGVGVGELFF.

The rearrangement joins TRBV5-1 to TRBJ2-1; 12 bases map to TRBD1. The V and J ends lost 4 bases and 2 bases, in that order; junction bases with no gene match: 7. Germline CDR1 is SGHRS and CDR2 is YFSETQ. The CDR3 runs 17 residues. Written as DNA, the CDR3 is TGCGCCAGCAGCCCCCGGGGGACAGGGGGCGCCTACAATGAGCAGTTCTTC. It translates to CASSPRGTGGAYNEQFF.

The chain has TRBV6-5 and TRBJ2-7, with 7 nucleotides matching TRBD1. Germline loops: CDR1 MNHEY, CDR2 SVGAGI. The CDR3 length is 13 residues. V was pared by 8 bases and J by 4 bases, with 8 bases of the junction left unmatched. This chain's CDR3 is CASGPGTAYEQYF. The DNA for the CDR3 is TGTGCCAGCGGTCCCGGGACAGCTTACGAGCAGTACTTC.

V usage is TRBV7-9 and J usage is TRBJ1-4; D may be TRBD1 (6 bases). CDR1 is SEHNR, CDR2 FQNEAQ, per germline (reference sequence). Trimming removed 0 bases from V and 4 bases from J, with 12 bases in between. The CDR3 length is 16 residues. This CDR3 is CASSLARGQLNEKLFF. The CDR3 DNA follows: TGTGCCAGCAGCTTAGCGCGAGGACAGCTTAATGAAAAACTGTTTTTT.

The chain links TRBV7-6 to TRBJ2-7, with 7 bases lining up with TRBD1. Trimming cost V 0 bases and J 0 bases; bases outside gene matches: 5. Germline V lookup: CDR1 SGHVS, CDR2 FNYEAQ. This CDR3 has 16 amino acids. CDR3 amino acids: CASSLAPTGDSYEQYF. CDR3 nucleotide sequence: TGTGCCAGCAGCTTAGCTCCAACAGGGGACTCCTACGAGCAGTACTTC.

This chain uses TRBV19 with TRBJ2-7, with D hard to call. V was pared by 3 bases and J by 3 bases, with 9 bases between. Looked up from germline, CDR1 is LNHDA and CDR2 is SQIVND (reference sequence). CDR3 length: 13 amino acids. The CDR3 bases are TGTGCCAGTAGTATGAGGAGTGGCTACGAGCAGTACTTC. Translating gives CASSMRSGYEQYF.

This chain uses TRBV11-2 with TRBJ2-4; 13 positions match TRBD2. CDR1 SGHAT and CDR2 FQNNGV come from the germline V gene. After removal of 1 base from V and 3 bases from J, the junction contained 6 bases not matched to a gene. The CDR3 has 18 residues. The CDR3 reads CASSLALGLAGNKNIQYF. CDR3 nucleotides: TGTGCCAGCAGCTTAGCCCTGGGACTAGCGGGGAACAAAAACATTCAGTACTTC.

V and J are TRBV11-1 and TRBJ1-1, with D possibly matching TRBD1 (5 bases). This CDR3 is built from 13 residues. Germline-derived CDR1 and CDR2 are SGHAT and FQDESV (reference sequence). Trimming cost V 6 bases and J 4 bases, with 12 bases left between them. In nucleotides, the CDR3 is TGTGCCAGCAGTAGGGGAGGGAGCACTGAAGCTTTCTTT. It yields the protein CASSRGGSTEAFF.

The chain recombines TRBV5-1 with TRBJ1-5; D unresolved. The germline V and J ends were trimmed by 4 bases and 4 bases, with 12 bases remaining between them. The CDR3 is 14 residues long. Germline V lookup: CDR1 SGHRS, CDR2 YFSETQ. The CDR3 spells CASSPDALNQPQHF. CDR3 bases: TGCGCCAGCAGCCCCGACGCCTTGAATCAGCCCCAGCATTTT.

This rearrangement joins TRBV4-1 to TRBJ2-7; D unresolved. Germline V lookup: CDR1 MGHRA, CDR2 YSYEKL. The CDR3 has 15 amino acids. V dropped 0 bases and J dropped 5 bases, with 14 bases sitting between them. The CDR3 nucleotides are TGCGCCAGCAGCCAAGAAGACCTCCGAGTCGACGAGCAGTACTTC. It specifies CASSQEDLRVDEQYF.